This T cell receptor beta chain originates from a study of cytomegalovirus exposure and HLA in healthy donors. In the case of this clone: Its antigen is undetermined.

In the PCR, 60 Vbeta and 13 Jbeta primers were used. Profiled with immunoSEQ multiplex PCR; TCRdb holds only in-frame clones, not every one. Of approximately 160,000 clones in the sample, roughly four fifths were seen once. General study findings and limits: CMV serostatus alone was available as immune exposure information.

Nominally healthy donors provided the samples, though records likely missed some immune exposures. Per the germline V gene, CDR1 is MNHEY and CDR2 is SVGAGI. V was pared by 8 bases and J by 2 bases, with 7 bases between. This CDR3 has 12 residues. This chain connects TRBV6-5 to TRBJ2-1; D is uncertain. The sequenced sample consisted of PBMCs. The sequence was obtained from a man in his forties or fifties in good health and CMV-seropositive. The CDR3 region has the DNA TGTGCCAGCGGGCAGACCTACAATGAGCAGTTCTTC. This gives the protein CASGQTYNEQFF.